This T cell receptor (beta chain) comes out of a study of cytomegalovirus exposure and HLA in healthy donors. The germline V gene encodes CDR1 MNHEY and CDR2 SMNVEV (reference sequence). This CDR3 has 17 residues. Trimming stripped 5 bases from V and 2 bases from J, with 22 bases between. Both 60 Vbeta primers and 13 Jbeta primers went into the PCR. Assay: immunoSEQ multiplex PCR; the TCRdb copy retains only in-frame clones and omits some. The data contain 200,000 to 250,000 clones, approximately 78% of them singletons. General study findings and limits: The classifier, whose performance was assessed in both the original and validation cohorts, reportedly diagnosed cytomegalovirus status with high specificity and sensitivity. The authors enumerated over 150 TCR beta chains as linked to cytomegalovirus. In a later analysis, V- and J-gene trimming of beta chains associated with a DCLRE1C missense variant, replicated independently.

In regard to this clone: Antigen unknown.

This TCR was recovered from a male donor in good health and CMV-seronegative. This chain links TRBV27 with TRBJ2-7; maybe TRBD1 (5 bases). Sequencing was done on a sample of PBMCs. CDR3 nucleotides: TGTGCCAGCAGTATCCGGACATTATGGGGAACGCCCTACGAGCAGTACTTC. As protein: CASSIRTLWGTPYEQYF.